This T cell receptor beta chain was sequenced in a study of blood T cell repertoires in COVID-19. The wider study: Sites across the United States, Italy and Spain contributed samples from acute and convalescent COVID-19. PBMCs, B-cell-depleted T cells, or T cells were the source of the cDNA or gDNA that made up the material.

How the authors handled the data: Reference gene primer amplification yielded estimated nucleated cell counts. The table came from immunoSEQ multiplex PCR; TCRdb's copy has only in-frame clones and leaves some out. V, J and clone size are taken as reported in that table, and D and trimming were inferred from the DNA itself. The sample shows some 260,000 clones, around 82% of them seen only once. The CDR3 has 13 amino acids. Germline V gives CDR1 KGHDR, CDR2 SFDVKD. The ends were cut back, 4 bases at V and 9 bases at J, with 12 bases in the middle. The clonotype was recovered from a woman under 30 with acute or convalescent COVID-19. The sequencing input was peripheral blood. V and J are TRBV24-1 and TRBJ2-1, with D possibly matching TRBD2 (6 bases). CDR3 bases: TGTGCCACCAGTGAAACTAGCTCGGGTGAGCAGTTCTTC. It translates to CATSETSSGEQFF.